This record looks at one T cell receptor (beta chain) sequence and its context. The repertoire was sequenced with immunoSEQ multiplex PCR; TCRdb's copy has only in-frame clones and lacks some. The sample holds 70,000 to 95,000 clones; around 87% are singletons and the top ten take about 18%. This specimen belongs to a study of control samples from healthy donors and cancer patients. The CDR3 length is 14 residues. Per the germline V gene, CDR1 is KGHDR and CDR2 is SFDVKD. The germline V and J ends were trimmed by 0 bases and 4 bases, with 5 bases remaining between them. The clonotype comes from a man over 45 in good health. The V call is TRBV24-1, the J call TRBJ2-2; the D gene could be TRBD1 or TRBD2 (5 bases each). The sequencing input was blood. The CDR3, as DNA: TGTGCCACCAGTGATTTGGGGACCACCGGGGAGCTGTTTTTT. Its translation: CATSDLGTTGELFF.